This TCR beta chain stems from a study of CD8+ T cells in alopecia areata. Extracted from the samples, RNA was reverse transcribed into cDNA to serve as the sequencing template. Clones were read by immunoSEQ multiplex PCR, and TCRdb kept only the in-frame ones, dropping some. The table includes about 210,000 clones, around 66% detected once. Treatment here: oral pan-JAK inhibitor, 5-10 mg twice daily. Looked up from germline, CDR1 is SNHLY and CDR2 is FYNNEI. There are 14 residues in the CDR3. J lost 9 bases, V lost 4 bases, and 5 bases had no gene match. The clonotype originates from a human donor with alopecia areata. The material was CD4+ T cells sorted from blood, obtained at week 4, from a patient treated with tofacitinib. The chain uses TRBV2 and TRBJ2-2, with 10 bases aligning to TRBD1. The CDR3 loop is CASSVGTGVRELFF. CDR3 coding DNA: TGTGCCAGCAGTGTAGGGACAGGGGTCCGGGAGCTGTTTTTT.